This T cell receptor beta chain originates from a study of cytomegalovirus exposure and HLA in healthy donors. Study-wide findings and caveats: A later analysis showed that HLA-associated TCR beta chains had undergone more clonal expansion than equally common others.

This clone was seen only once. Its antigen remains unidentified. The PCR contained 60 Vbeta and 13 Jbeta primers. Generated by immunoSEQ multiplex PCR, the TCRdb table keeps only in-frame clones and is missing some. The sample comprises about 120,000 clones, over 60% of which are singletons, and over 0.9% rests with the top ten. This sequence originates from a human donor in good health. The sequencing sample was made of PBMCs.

The DNA for the CDR3 is TGTGCCAGCTCAGGACAGGCCGGGGTGGCGGATACGCAGTATTTT. This sequence encodes CASSGQAGVADTQYF. The rearrangement joins TRBV18 to TRBJ2-3; 7 bases line up with TRBD1. This CDR3 region has 15 residues. V lost 5 bases to trimming and J lost 6 bases; unmatched junction nucleotides: 11. Germline CDR1 and CDR2: KGHSH and LQKENI.